The 8 T cell receptor beta chains given below trace back to one sample, sequenced in a study of beta chain features in type 1 diabetes. The authors reverse transcribed all of the isolated RNA, so sequencing captured expressed TCRB transcripts. Only in-frame clones appear in the TCRdb table, and some are missing; sequencing was by immunoSEQ multiplex PCR. The table has 350,000 or so clones, about 19% seen once; the top ten hold 0.035% to 0.05%. The source material was naive CD4+ T cells from blood. All receptors come from a woman between 18 and 30 years old in good health.

This chain links TRBV7-9 with TRBJ2-1; D is unresolved. Germline V gene data show CDR1 as SEHNR and CDR2 as FQNEAQ (reference sequence). This CDR3 spans 13 amino acids. Trimming pared 1 base from V and 5 bases from J, leaving 6 bases between. CDR3 DNA sequence: TGTGCCAGCAGCTTAGTTCTTAACAATGAGCAGTTCTTC. Encoded protein: CASSLVLNNEQFF.

The chain carries TRBV7-2 and TRBJ1-2, with D perhaps matching TRBD1 (5 bases). Trimming stripped 4 bases from V and 8 bases from J, with 17 bases between. CDR1 and CDR2 (germline): SGHTA, FQGNSA. This CDR3 has 14 residues. CDR3 residues: CASSYLSGLDGYTF. The CDR3 nucleotides are TGTGCCAGCAGCTACCTATCGGGACTTGACGGCTACACCTTC.

This clone was observed a few times. The chain links TRBV2 to TRBJ1-5; 7 bases are shared with TRBD1. Trimming took 4 bases from V and 3 from J; bases not matched to a gene: 6. Germline V gene data show CDR1 as SNHLY and CDR2 as FYNNEI. CDR3 size: 15 residues. The CDR3 nucleotides read TGTGCCAGCAGTGTACGAGGGGGCGTCAATCAGCCCCAGCATTTT. The encoded protein is CASSVRGGVNQPQHF.

This clone occurred a few times. The gene calls are TRBV9 and TRBJ1-3; D might be TRBD1 (6 bases). The CDR3 has 14 amino acids. CDR1 and CDR2 (germline): SGDLS, YYNGEE. V was pared by 7 bases and J by 0 bases, with 11 bases between. The CDR3 DNA sequence: TGTGCCAGCGGCAGGACAGCCTCTGGAAACACCATATATTTT. Translated: CASGRTASGNTIYF.

This clone was seen many times. The chain uses TRBV23-1 and TRBJ1-1; D may be TRBD1 (5 bases). TRBV23-1 is marked as an open reading frame, function uncertain. The CDR3 length is 15 residues. Trimming took 0 bases from V and 7 from J, leaving 15 bases between them. CDR3 in amino acids: CASSQSAGRLSEAFF. CDR3 bases: TGCGCCAGCAGTCAATCGGCAGGGAGGTTAAGTGAAGCTTTCTTT.

The J gene is TRBJ2-3, the V gene TRBV15; no reliable D call. The V gene's germline CDR1 is LNHNV and CDR2 YYDKDF (reference sequence). With 0 bases removed from V and 2 bases from J, the gap between germline ends came to 9 bases. The CDR3 extends over 15 amino acids. CDR3: CATSRDPIHTDTQYF. The CDR3 DNA is TGTGCCACCAGCAGAGATCCAATACACACAGATACGCAGTATTTT.

This clone was detected only a few times. The V gene is TRBV5-1, the J gene TRBJ1-1; the match to TRBD1 covers 9 bases. In germline, CDR1 is SGHRS, CDR2 YFSETQ. The CDR3 contains 13 residues. V was pared by 1 base and J by 11 bases, with 6 bases of the junction left unmatched. Here the CDR3 reads CASSLIRDRDAFF. CDR3 DNA sequence: TGCGCCAGCAGCTTGATCCGGGACAGGGACGCTTTCTTT.

This clone was recorded a few times. The chain carries TRBV4-1 and TRBJ2-1; maybe TRBD2 (6 bases). The CDR3 totals 13 residues. Per the germline V gene, CDR1 is MGHRA and CDR2 is YSYEKL. Deletions cut 1 base from V and 15 bases from J, with 16 bases between. This CDR3 reads CASSQGGGWNWFF. The CDR3 DNA follows: TGCGCCAGCAGCCAAGGAGGAGGGTGGAATTGGTTCTTC.